This T cell receptor (beta chain) comes out of a study of blood T cell repertoires in COVID-19. The wider study: The origin of the acute and convalescent COVID-19 samples was the United States, Italy and Spain. Sources were T cells, B-cell-depleted T cells, or PBMCs; the material itself was cDNA or gDNA.

With 5 bases removed from V and 1 base from J, the gap between germline ends came to 12 bases. This CDR3 has 14 residues. Germline V gene data show CDR1 as MNHEY and CDR2 as SMNVEV (reference sequence). TCRdb keeps only in-frame clones here, not all; method: immunoSEQ multiplex PCR. The data show 52,000 or so clones, approximately 88% seen once. The sequencing sample was made of peripheral blood. The sequence was collected from a man between 65 and 85 years old with active COVID-19. The chain has TRBV27 and TRBJ2-7; unclear D gene. In DNA form, the CDR3 reads TGTGCCAGCAGTAGAACCGGGTCTTCCTACGAGCAGTACTTC. Translating gives CASSRTGSSYEQYF.